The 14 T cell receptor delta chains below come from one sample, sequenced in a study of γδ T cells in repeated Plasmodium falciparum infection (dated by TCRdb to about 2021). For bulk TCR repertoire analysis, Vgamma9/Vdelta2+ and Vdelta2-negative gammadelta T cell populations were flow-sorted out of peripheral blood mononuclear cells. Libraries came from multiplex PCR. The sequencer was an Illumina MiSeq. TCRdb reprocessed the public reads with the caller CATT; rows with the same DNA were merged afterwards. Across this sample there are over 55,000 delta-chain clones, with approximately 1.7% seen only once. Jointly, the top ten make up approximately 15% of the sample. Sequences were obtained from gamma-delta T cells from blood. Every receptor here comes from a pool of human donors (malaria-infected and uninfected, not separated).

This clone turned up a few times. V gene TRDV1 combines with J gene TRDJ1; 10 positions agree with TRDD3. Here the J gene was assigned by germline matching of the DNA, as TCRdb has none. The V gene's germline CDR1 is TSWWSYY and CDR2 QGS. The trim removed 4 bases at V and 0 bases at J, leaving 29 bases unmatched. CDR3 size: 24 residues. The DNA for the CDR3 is TGTGCTCTTGGGGGCTTTCTGGGGTACTGGGGGATCGGCGACTCTCTTTGGTACACCGATAAACTCATCTTT. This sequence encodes CALGGFLGYWGIGDSLWYTDKLIF.

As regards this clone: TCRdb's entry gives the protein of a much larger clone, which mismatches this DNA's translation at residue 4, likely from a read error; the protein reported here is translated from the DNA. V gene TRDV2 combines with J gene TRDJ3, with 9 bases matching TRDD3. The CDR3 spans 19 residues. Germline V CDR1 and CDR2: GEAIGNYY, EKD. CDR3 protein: CACGTADWGSSWDTRQMFF. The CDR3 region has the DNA TGTGCCTGTGGCACCGCGGACTGGGGGAGCTCCTGGGACACCCGACAGATGTTTTTC.

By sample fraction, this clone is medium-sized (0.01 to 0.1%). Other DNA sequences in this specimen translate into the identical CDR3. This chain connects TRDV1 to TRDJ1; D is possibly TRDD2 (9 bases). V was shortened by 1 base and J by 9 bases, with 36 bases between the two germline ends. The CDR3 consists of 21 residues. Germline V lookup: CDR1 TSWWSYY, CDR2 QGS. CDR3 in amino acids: CALGEHPSYLRGISFCRQLIF. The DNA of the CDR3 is TGTGCTCTTGGGGAACATCCTTCCTACTTGCGGGGGATAAGTTTTTGTAGGCAACTCATCTTT.

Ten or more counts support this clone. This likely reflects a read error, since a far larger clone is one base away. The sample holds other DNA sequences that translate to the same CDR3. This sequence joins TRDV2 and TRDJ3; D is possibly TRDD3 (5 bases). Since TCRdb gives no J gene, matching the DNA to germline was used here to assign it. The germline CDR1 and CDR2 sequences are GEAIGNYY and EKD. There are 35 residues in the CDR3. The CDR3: CACDPPRLCHGKEYTLARILWIQSISSWDTRQMFF. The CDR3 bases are TGTGCCTGTGACCCCCCGCGGTTGTGCCACGGCAAAGAATACACCTTGGCCAGGATTCTGTGGATTCAATCCATTAGCTCCTGGGACACCCGGCAGATGTTTTTC.

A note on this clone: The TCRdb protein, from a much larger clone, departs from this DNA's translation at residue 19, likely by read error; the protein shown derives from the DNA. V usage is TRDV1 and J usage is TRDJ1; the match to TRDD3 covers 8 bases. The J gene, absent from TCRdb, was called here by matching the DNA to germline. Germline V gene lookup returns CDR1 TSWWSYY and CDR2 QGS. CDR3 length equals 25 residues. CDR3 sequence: CAIGDLRPSRTYWGSPRVSTDKLIF. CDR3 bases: TGTGCTATTGGGGACCTACGGCCTTCCCGAACCTACTGGGGGTCTCCCCGCGTGAGCACCGATAAACTCATCTTT.

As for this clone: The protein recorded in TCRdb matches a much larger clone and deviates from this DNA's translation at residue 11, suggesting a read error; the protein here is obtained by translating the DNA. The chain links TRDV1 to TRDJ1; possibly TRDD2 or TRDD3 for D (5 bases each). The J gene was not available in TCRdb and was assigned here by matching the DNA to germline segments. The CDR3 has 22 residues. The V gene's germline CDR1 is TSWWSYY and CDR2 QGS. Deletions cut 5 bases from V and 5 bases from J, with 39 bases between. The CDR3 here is CALGPRIFPPPYYQRITDKLIF. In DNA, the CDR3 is TGTGCTCTTGGGCCGCGAATCTTTCCCCCACCCTACTACCAGAGGATAACTGATAAACTCATCTTT.

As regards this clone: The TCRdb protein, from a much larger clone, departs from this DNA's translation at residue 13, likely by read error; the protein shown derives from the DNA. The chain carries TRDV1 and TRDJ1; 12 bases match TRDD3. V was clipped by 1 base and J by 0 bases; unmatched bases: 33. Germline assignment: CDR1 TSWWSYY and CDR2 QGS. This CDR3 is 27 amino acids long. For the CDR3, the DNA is TGTGCTCTTGGGGAACCATCAGTTAAAGCGTTTAGGGGCGAACAACTGGGGGATACCTGGTACACCGATAAACTCATCTTT. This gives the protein CALGEPSVKAFRGEQLGDTWYTDKLIF.

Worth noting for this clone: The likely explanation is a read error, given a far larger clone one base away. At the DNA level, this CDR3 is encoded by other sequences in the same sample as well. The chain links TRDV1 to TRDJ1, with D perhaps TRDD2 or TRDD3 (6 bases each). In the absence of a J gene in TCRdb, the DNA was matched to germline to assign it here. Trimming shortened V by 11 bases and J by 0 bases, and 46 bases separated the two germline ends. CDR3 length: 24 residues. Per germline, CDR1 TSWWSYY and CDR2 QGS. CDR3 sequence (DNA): TGTGCTATCGGGGAAACGGGCCTTCCCAAACGTGGAGGGGATCCACCCATAAACACCGATAAACTCATCTTT. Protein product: CAIGETGLPKRGGDPPINTDKLIF.

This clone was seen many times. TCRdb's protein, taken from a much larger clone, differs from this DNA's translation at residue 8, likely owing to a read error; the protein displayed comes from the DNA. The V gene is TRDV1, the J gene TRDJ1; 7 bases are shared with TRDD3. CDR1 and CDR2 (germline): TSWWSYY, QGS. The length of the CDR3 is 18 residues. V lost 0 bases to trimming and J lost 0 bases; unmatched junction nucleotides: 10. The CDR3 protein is CALGELKRGMSDTDKLIF. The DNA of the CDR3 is TGTGCTCTTGGGGAACTAAAACGGGGGATGTCCGACACCGATAAACTCATCTTT.

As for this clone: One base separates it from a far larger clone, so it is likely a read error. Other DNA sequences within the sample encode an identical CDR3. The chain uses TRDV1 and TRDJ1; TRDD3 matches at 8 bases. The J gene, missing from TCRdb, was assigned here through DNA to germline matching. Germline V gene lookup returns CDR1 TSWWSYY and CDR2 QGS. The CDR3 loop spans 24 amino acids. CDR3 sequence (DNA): TGTGCCCTTGGGGAACTTCTAATTTTTCCGCTGCCACGGTGGGATACGCCCCACACCGATAAACTCATCTTT. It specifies CALGELLIFPLPRWDTPHTDKLIF.

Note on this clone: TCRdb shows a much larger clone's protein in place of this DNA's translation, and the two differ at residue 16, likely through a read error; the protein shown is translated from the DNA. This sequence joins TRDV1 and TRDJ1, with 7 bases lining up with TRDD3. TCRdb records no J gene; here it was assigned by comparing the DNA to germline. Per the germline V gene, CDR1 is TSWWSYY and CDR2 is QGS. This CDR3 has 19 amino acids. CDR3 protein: CALGESTQYWGMYTDELIF. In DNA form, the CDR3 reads TGTGCTCTTGGGGAATCTACGCAGTACTGGGGAATGTACACCGATGAACTCATCTTT.

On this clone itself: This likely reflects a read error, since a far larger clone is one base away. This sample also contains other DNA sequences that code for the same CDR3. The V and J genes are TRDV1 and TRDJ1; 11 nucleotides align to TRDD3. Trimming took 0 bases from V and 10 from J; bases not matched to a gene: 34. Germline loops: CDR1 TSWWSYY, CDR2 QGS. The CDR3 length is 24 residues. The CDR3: CALGELVPSYKLASTGGYALTLIF. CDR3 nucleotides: TGTGCTCTTGGGGAACTAGTCCCTAGCTATAAGCTAGCATCGACTGGGGGATATGCTTTAACACTCATCTTT.

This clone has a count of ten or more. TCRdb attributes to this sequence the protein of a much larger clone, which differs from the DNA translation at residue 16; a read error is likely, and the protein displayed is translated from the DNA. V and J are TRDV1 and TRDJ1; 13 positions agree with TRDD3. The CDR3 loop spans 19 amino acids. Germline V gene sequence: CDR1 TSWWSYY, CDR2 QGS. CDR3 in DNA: TGTGCTCTTGGGGAACTTGGGGAGTACTGGGGGATACGGACCGATAGACTCATCTTT. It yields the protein CALGELGEYWGIRTDRLIF.

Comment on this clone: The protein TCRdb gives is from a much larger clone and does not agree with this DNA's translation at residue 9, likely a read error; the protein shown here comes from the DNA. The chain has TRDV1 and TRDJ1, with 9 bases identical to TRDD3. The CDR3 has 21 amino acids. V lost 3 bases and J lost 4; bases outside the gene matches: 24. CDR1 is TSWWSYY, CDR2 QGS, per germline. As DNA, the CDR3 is TGTGCTCTTGGGGAGGGAACCCTTCACCCTGCTAGGTGGGGGATAAGCGATAAACTCATCTTT. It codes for CALGEGTLHPARWGISDKLIF.